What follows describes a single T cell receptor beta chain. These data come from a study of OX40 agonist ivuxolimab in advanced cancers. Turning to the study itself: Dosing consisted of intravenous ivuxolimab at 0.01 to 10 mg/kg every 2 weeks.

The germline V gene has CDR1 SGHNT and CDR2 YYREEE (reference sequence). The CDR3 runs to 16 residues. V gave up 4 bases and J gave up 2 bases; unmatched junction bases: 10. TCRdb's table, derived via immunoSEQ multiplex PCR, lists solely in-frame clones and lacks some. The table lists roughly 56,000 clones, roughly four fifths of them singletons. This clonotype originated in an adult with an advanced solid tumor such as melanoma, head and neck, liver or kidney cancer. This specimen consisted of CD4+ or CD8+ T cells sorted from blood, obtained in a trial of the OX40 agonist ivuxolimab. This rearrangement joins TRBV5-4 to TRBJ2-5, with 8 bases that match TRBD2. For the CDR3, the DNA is TGTGCCAGCAGCCCGCGGGGTAGCGGGGCACAAGAGACCCAGTACTTC. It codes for CASSPRGSGAQETQYF.